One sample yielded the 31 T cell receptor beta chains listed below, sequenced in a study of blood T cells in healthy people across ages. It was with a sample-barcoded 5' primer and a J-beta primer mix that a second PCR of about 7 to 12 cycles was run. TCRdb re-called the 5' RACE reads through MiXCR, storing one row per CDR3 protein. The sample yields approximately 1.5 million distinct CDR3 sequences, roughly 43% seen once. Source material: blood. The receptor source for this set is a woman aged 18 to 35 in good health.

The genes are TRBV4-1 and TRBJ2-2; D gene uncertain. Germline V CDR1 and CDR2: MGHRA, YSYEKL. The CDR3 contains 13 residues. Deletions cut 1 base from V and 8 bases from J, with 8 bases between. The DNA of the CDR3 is TGCGCCAGCAGCCAAGTTGGAGAAGGGGAGCTGTTTTTT. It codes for CASSQVGEGELFF.

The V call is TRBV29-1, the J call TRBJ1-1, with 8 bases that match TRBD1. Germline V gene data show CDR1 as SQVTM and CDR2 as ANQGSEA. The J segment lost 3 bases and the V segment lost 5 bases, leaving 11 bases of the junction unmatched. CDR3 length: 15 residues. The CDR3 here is CSVRAKYRGDTEAFF. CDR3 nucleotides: TGCAGCGTTAGGGCTAAGTACAGGGGGGACACTGAAGCTTTCTTT.

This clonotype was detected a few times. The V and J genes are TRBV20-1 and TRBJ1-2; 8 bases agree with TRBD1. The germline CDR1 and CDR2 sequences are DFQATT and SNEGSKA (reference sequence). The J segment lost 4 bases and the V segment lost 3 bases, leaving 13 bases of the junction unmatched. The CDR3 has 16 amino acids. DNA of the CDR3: TGCAGTGCTAGCCGGGACAGGACCTTTGGGTTCTATGGCTACACCTTC. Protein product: CSASRDRTFGFYGYTF.

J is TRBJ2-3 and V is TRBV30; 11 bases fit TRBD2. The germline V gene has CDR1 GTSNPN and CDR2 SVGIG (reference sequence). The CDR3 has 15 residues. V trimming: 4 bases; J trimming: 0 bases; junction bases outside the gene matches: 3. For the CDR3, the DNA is TGTGCCTGGACTAGCGGGGGGAGGAGCACAGATACGCAGTATTTT. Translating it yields CAWTSGGRSTDTQYF.

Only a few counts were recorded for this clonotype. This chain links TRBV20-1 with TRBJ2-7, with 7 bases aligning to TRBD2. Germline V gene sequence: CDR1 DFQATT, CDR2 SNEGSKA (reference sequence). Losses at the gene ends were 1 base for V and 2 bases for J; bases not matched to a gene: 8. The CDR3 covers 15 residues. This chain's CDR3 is CSARVGGFGTYEQYF. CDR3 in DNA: TGCAGTGCTAGAGTGGGGGGGTTTGGGACCTACGAGCAGTACTTC.

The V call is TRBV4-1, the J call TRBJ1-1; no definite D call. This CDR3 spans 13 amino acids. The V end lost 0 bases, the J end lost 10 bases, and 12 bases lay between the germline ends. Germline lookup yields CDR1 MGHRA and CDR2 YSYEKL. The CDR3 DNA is TGCGCCAGCAGCCAAGACCCCTTCATGGGAGCTTTCTTT. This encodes CASSQDPFMGAFF.

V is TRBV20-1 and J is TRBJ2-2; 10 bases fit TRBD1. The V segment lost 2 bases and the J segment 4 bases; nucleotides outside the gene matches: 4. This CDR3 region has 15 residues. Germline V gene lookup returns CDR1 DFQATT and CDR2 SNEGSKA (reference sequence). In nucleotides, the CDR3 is TGCAGTGCTAGATCCGACAGGGGGCCCACCGGGGAGCTGTTTTTT. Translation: CSARSDRGPTGELFF.

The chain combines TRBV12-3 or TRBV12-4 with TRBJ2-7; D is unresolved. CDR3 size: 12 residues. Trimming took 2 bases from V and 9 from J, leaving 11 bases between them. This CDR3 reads CASSLMSGGQYF. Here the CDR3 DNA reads TGTGCCAGCAGTTTAATGTCTGGTGGGCAGTACTTC.

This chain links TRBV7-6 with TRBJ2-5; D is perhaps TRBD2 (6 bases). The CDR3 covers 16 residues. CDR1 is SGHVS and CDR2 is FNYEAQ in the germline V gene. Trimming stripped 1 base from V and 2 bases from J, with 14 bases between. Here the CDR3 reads CASSLVWGREQETQYF. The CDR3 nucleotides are TGTGCCAGCAGCTTAGTGTGGGGACGGGAGCAAGAGACCCAGTACTTC.

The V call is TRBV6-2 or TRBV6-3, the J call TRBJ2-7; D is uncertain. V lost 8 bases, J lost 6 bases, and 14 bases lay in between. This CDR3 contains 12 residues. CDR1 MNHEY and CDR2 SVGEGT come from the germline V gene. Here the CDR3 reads CASGLASIEQYF. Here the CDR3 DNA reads TGTGCCAGCGGCTTAGCCTCTATCGAGCAGTACTTC.

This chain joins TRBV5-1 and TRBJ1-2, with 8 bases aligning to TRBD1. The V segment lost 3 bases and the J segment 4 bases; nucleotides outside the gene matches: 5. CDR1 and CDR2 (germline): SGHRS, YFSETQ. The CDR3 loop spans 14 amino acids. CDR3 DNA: TGCGCCAGCAGCTCGTTGACAGGGGTCTATGGCTACACCTTC. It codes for CASSSLTGVYGYTF. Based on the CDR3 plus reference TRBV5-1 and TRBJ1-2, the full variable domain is KAGVTQTPRYLIKTRGQQVTLSCSPISGHRSVSWYQQTPGQGLQFLFEYFSETQRNKGNFPGRFSGRQFSNSRSEMNVSTLELGDSALYLCASSSLTGVYGYTFGSGTRLTVV.

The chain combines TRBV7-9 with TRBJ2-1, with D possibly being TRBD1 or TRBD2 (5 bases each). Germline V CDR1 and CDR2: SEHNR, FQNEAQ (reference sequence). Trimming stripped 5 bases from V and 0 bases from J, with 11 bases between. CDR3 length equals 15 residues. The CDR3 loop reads CASSPGPDSYNEQFF. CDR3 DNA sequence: TGTGCCAGCAGCCCGGGACCCGACTCCTACAATGAGCAGTTCTTC.

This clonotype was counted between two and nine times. CDR3 region: CASSPRTSGRYNEQFF. In DNA, the CDR3 is TGTGCCAGCAGCCCCCGGACTAGCGGACGCTACAATGAGCAGTTCTTC. J is TRBJ2-1 and V is TRBV12-3 or TRBV12-4; 10 bases are shared with TRBD2. Losses at the gene ends were 6 bases for V and 3 bases for J; bases not matched to a gene: 8. The CDR3 is made up of 16 amino acids.

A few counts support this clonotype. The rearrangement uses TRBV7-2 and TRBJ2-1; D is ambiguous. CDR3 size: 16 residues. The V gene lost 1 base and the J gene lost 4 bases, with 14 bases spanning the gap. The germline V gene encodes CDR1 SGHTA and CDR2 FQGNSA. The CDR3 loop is CASSLVGGLVYNEQFF. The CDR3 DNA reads TGTGCCAGCAGCTTAGTTGGTGGGCTAGTATACAATGAGCAGTTCTTC.

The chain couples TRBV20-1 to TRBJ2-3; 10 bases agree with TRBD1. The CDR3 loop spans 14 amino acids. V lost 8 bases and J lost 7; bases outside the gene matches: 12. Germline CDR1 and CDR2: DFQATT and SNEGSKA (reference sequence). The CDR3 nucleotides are TGCAGTATACCCTACGGACAGGGGGTGTATACGCAGTATTTT. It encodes CSIPYGQGVYTQYF.

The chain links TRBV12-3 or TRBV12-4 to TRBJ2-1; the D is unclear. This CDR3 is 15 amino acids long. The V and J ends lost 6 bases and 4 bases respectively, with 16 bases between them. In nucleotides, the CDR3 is TGTGCCAGCAGGAACGCAGGCGACTGGTACAATGAGCAGTTCTTC. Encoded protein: CASRNAGDWYNEQFF.

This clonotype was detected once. The CDR3 reads CASSQPLGYGYTF. For the CDR3, the DNA is TGTGCCAGCAGCCAACCCCTTGGCTATGGCTACACCTTC. The chain links TRBV3-1 to TRBJ1-2; D remains unclear. There are 13 residues in the CDR3. Trimming took 2 bases from V and 4 from J, leaving 8 bases between them. The V gene's germline CDR1 is LGHDT and CDR2 YNNKEL (reference sequence).

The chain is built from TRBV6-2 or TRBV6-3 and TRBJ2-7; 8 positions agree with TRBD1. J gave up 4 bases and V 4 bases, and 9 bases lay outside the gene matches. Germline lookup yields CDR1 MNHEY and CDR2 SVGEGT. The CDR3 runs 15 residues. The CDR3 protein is CASSSRTGTGYEQYF. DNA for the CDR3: TGTGCCAGCAGTTCCAGAACCGGGACAGGATACGAGCAGTACTTC.

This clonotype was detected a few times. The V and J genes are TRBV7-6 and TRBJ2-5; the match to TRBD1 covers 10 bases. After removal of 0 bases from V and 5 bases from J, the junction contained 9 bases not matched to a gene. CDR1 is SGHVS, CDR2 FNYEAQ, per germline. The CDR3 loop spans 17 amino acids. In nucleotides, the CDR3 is TGTGCCAGCAGCTTAGCGCTTCGACAGGGGGCTTGGGAGACCCAGTACTTC. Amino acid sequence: CASSLALRQGAWETQYF.

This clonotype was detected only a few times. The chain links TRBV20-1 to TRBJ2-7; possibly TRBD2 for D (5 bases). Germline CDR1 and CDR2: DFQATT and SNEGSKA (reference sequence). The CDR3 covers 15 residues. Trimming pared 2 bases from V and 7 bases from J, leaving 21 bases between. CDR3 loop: CSARSPGIKIDEQYF. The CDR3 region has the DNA TGCAGTGCTAGATCCCCCGGGATCAAGATCGATGAGCAGTACTTC.

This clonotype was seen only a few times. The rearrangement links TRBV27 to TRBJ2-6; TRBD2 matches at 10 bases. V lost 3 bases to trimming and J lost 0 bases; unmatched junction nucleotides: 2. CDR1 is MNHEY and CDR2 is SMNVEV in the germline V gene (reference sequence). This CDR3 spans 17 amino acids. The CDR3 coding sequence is TGTGCCAGCAGTTTGACTAGCGGGCACTCTGGGGCCAACGTCCTGACTTTC. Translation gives CASSLTSGHSGANVLTF.

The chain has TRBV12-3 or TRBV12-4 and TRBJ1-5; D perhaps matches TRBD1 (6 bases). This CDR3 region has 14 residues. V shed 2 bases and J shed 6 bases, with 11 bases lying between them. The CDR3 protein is CASSLQGSVQPQHF. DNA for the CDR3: TGTGCCAGCAGTTTACAGGGGTCGGTTCAGCCCCAGCATTTT.

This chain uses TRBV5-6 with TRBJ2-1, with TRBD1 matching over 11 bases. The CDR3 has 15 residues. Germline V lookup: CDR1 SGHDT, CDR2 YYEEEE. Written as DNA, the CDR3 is TGTGTCAGTAGCTACCGGGACAGGGGGATTCTGGGGCAGTTCTTC. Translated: CVSSYRDRGILGQFF.

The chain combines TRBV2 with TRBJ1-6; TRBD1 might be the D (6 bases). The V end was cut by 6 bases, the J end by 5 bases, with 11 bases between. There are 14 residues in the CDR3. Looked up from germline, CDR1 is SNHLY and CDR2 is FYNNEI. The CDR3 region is CASRRTDNNSPLHF. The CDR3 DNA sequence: TGTGCCAGCAGAAGGACAGATAATAATTCACCCCTCCACTTT.

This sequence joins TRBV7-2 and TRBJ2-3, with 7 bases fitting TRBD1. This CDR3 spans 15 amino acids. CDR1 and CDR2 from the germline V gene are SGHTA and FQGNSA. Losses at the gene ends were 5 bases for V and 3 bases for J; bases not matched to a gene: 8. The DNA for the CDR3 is TGTGCCAGCAGCGAGGGACAGCCGGGGACAGATACGCAGTATTTT. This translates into CASSEGQPGTDTQYF.

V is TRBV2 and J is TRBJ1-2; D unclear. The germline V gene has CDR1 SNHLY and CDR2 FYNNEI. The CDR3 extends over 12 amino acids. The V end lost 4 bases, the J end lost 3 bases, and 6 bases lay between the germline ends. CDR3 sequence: CASSVSDYGYTF. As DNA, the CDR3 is TGTGCCAGCAGTGTCTCGGACTATGGCTACACCTTC.

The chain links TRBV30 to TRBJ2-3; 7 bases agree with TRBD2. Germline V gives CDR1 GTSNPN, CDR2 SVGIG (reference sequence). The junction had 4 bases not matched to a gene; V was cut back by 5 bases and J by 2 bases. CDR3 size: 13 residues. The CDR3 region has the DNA TGTGCCTGGCTAGCGGCTTACACAGATACGCAGTATTTT. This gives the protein CAWLAAYTDTQYF.

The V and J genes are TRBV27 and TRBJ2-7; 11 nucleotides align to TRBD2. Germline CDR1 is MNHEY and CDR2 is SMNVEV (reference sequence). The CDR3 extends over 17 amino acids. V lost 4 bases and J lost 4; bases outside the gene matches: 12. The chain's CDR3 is CASSSYSGRVRIYEQYF. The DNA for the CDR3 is TGTGCCAGCAGTTCGTATAGCGGGAGGGTAAGAATATACGAGCAGTACTTC.

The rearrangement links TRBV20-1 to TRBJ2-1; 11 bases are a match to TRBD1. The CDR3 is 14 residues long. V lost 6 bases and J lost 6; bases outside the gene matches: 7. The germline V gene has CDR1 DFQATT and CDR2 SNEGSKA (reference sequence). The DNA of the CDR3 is TGCAGTGCATTGGACAGGGGGCTCGGCAATGAGCAGTTCTTC. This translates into CSALDRGLGNEQFF.

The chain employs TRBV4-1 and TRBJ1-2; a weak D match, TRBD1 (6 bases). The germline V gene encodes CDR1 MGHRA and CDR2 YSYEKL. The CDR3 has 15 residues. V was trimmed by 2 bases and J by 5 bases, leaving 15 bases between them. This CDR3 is CASSQRTEGGYGYTF. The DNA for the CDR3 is TGCGCCAGCAGCCAAAGGACAGAAGGCGGATATGGCTACACCTTC.

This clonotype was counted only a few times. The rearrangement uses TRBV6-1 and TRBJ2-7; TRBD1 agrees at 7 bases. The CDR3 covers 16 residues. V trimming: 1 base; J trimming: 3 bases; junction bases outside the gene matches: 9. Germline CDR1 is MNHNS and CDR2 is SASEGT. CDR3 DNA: TGTGCCAGCAGTGAAGGCCGGGGACAGATCTTCTACGAGCAGTACTTC. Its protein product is CASSEGRGQIFYEQYF.